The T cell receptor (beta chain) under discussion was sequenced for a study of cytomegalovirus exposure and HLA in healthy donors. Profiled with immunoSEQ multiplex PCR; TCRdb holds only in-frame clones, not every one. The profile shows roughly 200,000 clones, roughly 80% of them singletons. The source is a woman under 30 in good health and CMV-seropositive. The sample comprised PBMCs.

The CDR3 reads CASSSTAGGELFF. The CDR3 DNA follows: TGTGCCAGCAGCTCGACAGCGGGCGGGGAGCTGTTTTTT. This sequence joins TRBV13 and TRBJ2-2; possible D gene TRBD2, 6 bases. CDR3 size: 13 residues. The ends were cut back, 4 bases at V and 7 bases at J, with 10 bases in the middle. The germline gives CDR1 PRHDT, CDR2 FYEKMQ (reference sequence). Based on the CDR3 plus reference TRBV13 and TRBJ2-2, the full variable domain is AAGVIQSPRHLIKEKRETATLKCYPIPRHDTVYWYQQGPGQDPQFLISFYEKMQSDKGSIPDRFSAQQFSDYHSELNMSSLELGDSALYFCASSSTAGGELFFGEGSRLTVL.